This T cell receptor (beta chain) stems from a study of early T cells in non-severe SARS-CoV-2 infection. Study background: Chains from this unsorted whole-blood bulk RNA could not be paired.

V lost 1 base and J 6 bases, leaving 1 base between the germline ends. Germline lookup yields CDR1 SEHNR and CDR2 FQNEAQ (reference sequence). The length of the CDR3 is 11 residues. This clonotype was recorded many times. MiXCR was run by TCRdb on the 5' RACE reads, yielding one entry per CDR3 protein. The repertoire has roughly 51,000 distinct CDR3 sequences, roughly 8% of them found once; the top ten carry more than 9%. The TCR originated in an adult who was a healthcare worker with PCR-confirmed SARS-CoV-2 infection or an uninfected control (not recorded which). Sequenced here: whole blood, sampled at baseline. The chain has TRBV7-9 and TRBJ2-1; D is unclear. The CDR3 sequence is CASSLGNEQFF. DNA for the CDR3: TGTGCCAGCAGCTTAGGCAATGAGCAGTTCTTC.